This entry lists 10 T cell receptor beta chains sequenced from one sample in a study of shared clonotypes between healthy human individuals. Data came from immunoSEQ multiplex PCR; TCRdb stores just in-frame clones and leaves some out. Of some 1 million clones in the sample, about 76% were seen once. The material sequenced was memory CD4+ T cells sorted from blood. Subset noted: CD45RA-negative fraction. The source of these receptors is a man aged 18 to 30 in good health.

Of note for this clone: Other DNA sequences within the sample encode an identical CDR3. CDR3: CAWSGKGYGYTF. The CDR3 DNA is TGTGCCTGGAGTGGGAAGGGCTATGGCTACACCTTC. V is TRBV30 and J is TRBJ1-2; D uncertain. The V end lost 1 base, the J end lost 4 bases, and 7 bases lay between the germline ends. Germline V CDR1 and CDR2: GTSNPN, SVGIG (reference sequence). The length of the CDR3 is 12 residues.

This clone was seen once. The sample holds other DNA sequences that translate to the same CDR3. V gene TRBV10-3 combines with J gene TRBJ2-7, with D possibly being TRBD1 (7 bases). Germline V CDR1 and CDR2: ENHRY, SYGVKD. V lost 3 bases and J lost 2, with 14 bases in between. This CDR3 has 15 residues. This chain's CDR3 is CAISEGQGGTYEQYF. The DNA of the CDR3 is TGTGCCATCAGTGAAGGGCAGGGGGGCACCTACGAGCAGTACTTC.

About this clone itself: A read error may explain this, as a much larger clone is one base away. Other DNA sequences in the sample encode the same CDR3. The V call is TRBV7-2, the J call TRBJ2-2; the D is unclear. The V gene lost 1 base and the J gene lost 5 bases, with 5 bases spanning the gap. Germline assignment: CDR1 SGHTA and CDR2 FQGNSA. The length of the CDR3 is 13 residues. CDR3 sequence: CASSLEGTGELFF. CDR3 coding DNA: TGTGCCAGCAGCTTAGAAGGGACCGGGGAGCTGTTTTTT.

This clone was found a few times. The chain joins TRBV6-1 to TRBJ1-5; D remains ambiguous. V was clipped by 6 bases and J by 3 bases, with 9 bases between them. The length of the CDR3 is 13 residues. CDR1 MNHNS and CDR2 SASEGT come from the germline V gene. Written as DNA, the CDR3 is TGTGCCAGCAGGTACAGAGCCAATCAGCCCCAGCATTTT. It translates to CASRYRANQPQHF.

The chain has TRBV5-4 and TRBJ2-7; 12 nucleotides line up with TRBD1. V lost 6 bases and J lost 6; bases outside the gene matches: 7. Germline CDR1 reads SGHNT; CDR2 reads YYREEE (reference sequence). The CDR3 extends over 14 amino acids. CDR3 in amino acids: CASKRDRGPGEQYF. CDR3 nucleotides: TGTGCCAGCAAACGGGACAGGGGGCCTGGCGAGCAGTACTTC. Full variable domain (missing parts from reference TRBV5-4 and TRBJ2-7): ETGVTQSPTHLIKTRGQQVTLRCSSQSGHNTVSWYQQALGQGPQFIFQYYREEENGRGNFPPRFSGLQFPNYSSELNVNALELDDSALYLCASKRDRGPGEQYFGPGTRLTVT.

The rearrangement links TRBV7-8 to TRBJ2-1, with 9 bases lining up with TRBD2. Trimming took 5 bases from V and 5 from J; bases not matched to a gene: 4. The CDR3 loop spans 14 amino acids. CDR1 SGHVS and CDR2 FQNEAQ come from the germline V gene. The CDR3 coding sequence is TGTGCCAGCAGCCCCCGACTAGCGGACAATGAGCAGTTCTTC. As protein: CASSPRLADNEQFF.

For the CDR3, the DNA is TGTGCCAGCAGCTTAGCTGCGGGGGGCGCCTACGAGCAGTACTTC. This encodes CASSLAAGGAYEQYF. The gene calls are TRBV11-1 and TRBJ2-7, with TRBD2 matching 8 bases. The V segment lost 0 bases and the J segment 2 bases; nucleotides outside the gene matches: 3. CDR1 and CDR2 (germline): SGHAT, FQDESV (reference sequence). This CDR3 comprises 15 residues.

This clone was picked up a small number of times. The same CDR3 also results from other DNA sequences found in this sample. The V call is TRBV6-5, the J call TRBJ2-7; D is ambiguous. The CDR3 is made up of 11 amino acids. The germline V and J ends were trimmed by 4 bases and 7 bases, with 8 bases remaining between them. The V gene's germline CDR1 is MNHEY and CDR2 SVGAGI. The CDR3 DNA reads TGTGCCAGCAGTTCCCTTGTAGAGCAGTACTTC. This gives the protein CASSSLVEQYF.

The chain has TRBV5-1 and TRBJ1-1; D remains unclear. The V and J ends lost 1 base and 2 bases respectively, with 9 bases between them. Germline V gives CDR1 SGHRS, CDR2 YFSETQ. The CDR3 contains 14 residues. The CDR3: CASSLRAVNTEAFF. The CDR3 bases are TGCGCCAGCAGCTTGAGAGCAGTAAACACTGAAGCTTTCTTT.

The chain links TRBV5-4 to TRBJ2-2; a possible D gene is TRBD1 (5 bases). There are 16 residues in the CDR3. V was clipped by 0 bases and J by 1 base, with 10 bases between them. The germline CDR1 and CDR2 sequences are SGHNT and YYREEE (reference sequence). The CDR3 DNA reads as TGTGCCAGCAGCTTGGCCGGGCAGGGGAACACCGGGGAGCTGTTTTTT. Its translation: CASSLAGQGNTGELFF.